These 3 T cell receptor beta chains originate from one sample sequenced in a study of vaccination and CD4 T cells after COVID-19. Sequencing of cultured CD4+ T cell DNA used the Oncomine TCR Beta short-read assay. Using its own MiXCR run on the PCR reads, TCRdb lists one record per CDR3 protein. The table records 25,000 or so distinct CDR3 sequences, around 54% of them present only once. No antigen has been assigned to these receptors. This sample's treatment: roughly 10-day PBMC culture with coronavirus spike peptide pools or control peptides (ViraFEST assay). The sequenced sample was CD4+ T cells from blood, cultured in vitro. These receptors came from a human donor who had recovered from COVID-19.

This clonotype was observed a few times. The V gene is TRBV15, the J gene TRBJ1-5, with D hard to call. CDR3 size: 16 residues. Germline CDR1 LNHNV, CDR2 YYDKDF (reference sequence). Trimming left V 3 bases short and J 0 bases short, with 12 bases between. The CDR3 DNA is TGTGCCACCAGCAGCGGAGTCAGGAATAGCAATCAGCCCCAGCATTTT. It is translated as CATSSGVRNSNQPQHF.

This clonotype was observed a few times. CDR3 coding DNA: TGTGCCAGCAGTCATGCTCTCCCCAGGGGGGGCGAGCAGTACTTC. This encodes CASSHALPRGGEQYF. This chain links TRBV6-2 or TRBV6-3 with TRBJ2-7; D assignment may be TRBD1 or TRBD2 (7 bases each). V was cut by 5 bases and J by 6 bases, with 20 bases left in between. Germline-derived CDR1 and CDR2 are MNHEY and SVGEGT. This CDR3 contains 15 residues.

V usage is TRBV27 and J usage is TRBJ1-4, with D possibly matching TRBD1 (5 bases). Per germline, CDR1 MNHEY and CDR2 SMNVEV (reference sequence). The CDR3 loop spans 15 amino acids. The V and J ends lost 0 bases and 4 bases respectively, with 9 bases between them. CDR3 DNA: TGTGCCAGCAGTTTATCACCAGGGCGTAATGAAAAACTGTTTTTT. This sequence encodes CASSLSPGRNEKLFF.